These 12 T cell receptor beta chains share one sample of origin, sequenced in a study of CXCR3-negative and CXCR3-positive naive CD8 T cells. The libraries of TRB cDNA were constructed through 5' RACE using UMI labels. With the 5' RACE reads reprocessed, TCRdb shows one record per CDR3 protein and no DNA. The sample table sets out around 24,000 distinct CDR3 sequences. Source material: naive CXCR3- CD8+ T cells from blood. Documented subset: CD45RO-CCR7+CD27+CD95- naive CD8+ T cells lacking CXCR3 (TNR3-). Receptors originate from a human donor in good health. Some clones in this sample may be carry-over from other donors' samples.

This rearrangement joins TRBV6-5 to TRBJ2-3; TCRdb returns TRBD2, unconfirmable since there is no DNA. CDR1 is MNHEY, CDR2 SVGAGI, per germline. The CDR3 contains 16 residues. The CDR3: CASSYILAGGPHTQYF.

The V call is TRBV21-1, the J call TRBJ1-3; TCRdb's assignment of TRBD1 cannot be checked, as there is no DNA. TRBV21-1 is a listed pseudogene. The CDR3 contains 16 residues. The CDR3 is CASSKGRDLSGNTIYF.

The chain is built from TRBV11-2 and TRBJ2-1; the TRBD2 assignment by TCRdb is unverifiable without DNA. This CDR3 region has 16 residues. Germline V CDR1 and CDR2: SGHAT, FQNNGV. This CDR3 is CASAALQAPSYNEQFF.

The chain couples TRBV7-6 to TRBJ2-7; without DNA, the TCRdb call of TRBD2 cannot be checked. This CDR3 comprises 14 residues. From germline, CDR1 is SGHVS and CDR2 FNYEAQ. This CDR3 is CASSLLAGGYEQYF.

The chain recombines TRBV6-5 with TRBJ2-1; no DNA is available, so the TRBD2 call from TCRdb remains unchecked. The CDR3 length is 15 residues. Germline CDR1 is MNHEY and CDR2 is SVGAGI. Here the CDR3 reads CASMASGGPNNEQFF.

This chain joins TRBV7-8 and TRBJ2-7; TCRdb indicates TRBD2, and absent DNA this call remains unverified. The CDR3 totals 15 residues. CDR1 is SGHVS, CDR2 FQNEAQ, per germline. The CDR3: CASSPIAGAYYEQYF.

V is TRBV12-3 or TRBV12-4 and J is TRBJ2-7; TCRdb designates TRBD1, a call that cannot be tested without DNA. The CDR3 length is 12 residues. The CDR3 is CASSLGAWEQYF.

The chain uses TRBV7-8 and TRBJ2-1; the TCRdb call, TRBD2, lacks DNA for checking. The CDR3 covers 15 residues. Germline V CDR1 and CDR2: SGHVS, FQNEAQ. The CDR3 region is CASSSLAIVTHEQFF.

The J gene is TRBJ1-1, the V gene TRBV16; TCRdb picks TRBD1, but there is no DNA to check that call. This CDR3 is 15 amino acids long. The germline V gene has CDR1 KGHSY and CDR2 FQNENV. CDR3 residues: CASSQSRGTNTEAFF.

The chain links TRBV29-1 to TRBJ2-1; as DNA is missing, the TRBD2 call by TCRdb cannot be tested. This CDR3 region has 14 residues. Germline-derived CDR1 and CDR2 are SQVTM and ANQGSEA. CDR3: CSVETSGRKDEQFF.

Judged by frequency, this clonotype is medium-sized. CDR3 sequence: CASSGPYEQYF. This chain connects TRBV4-2 to TRBJ2-7. In germline, CDR1 is LGHNA, CDR2 YNFKEQ. The CDR3 is made up of 11 amino acids.

The CDR3 here is CASSHHRREEQYF. The chain recombines TRBV3-1 with TRBJ2-7; TCRdb picks TRBD2, but there is no DNA to check that call. The germline CDR1 and CDR2 sequences are LGHDT and YNNKEL (reference sequence). This CDR3 comprises 13 residues.